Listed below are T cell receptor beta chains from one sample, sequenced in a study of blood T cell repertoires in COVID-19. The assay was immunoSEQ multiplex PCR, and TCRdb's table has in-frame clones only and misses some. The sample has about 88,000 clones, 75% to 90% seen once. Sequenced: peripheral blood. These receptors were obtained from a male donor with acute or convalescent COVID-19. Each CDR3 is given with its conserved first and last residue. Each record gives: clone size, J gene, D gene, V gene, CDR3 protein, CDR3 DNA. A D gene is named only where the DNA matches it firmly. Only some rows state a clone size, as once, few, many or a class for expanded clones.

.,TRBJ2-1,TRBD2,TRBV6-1,CASSESLAGGDEQFF,TGTGCCAGCAGTGAATCCCTAGCGGGGGGTGATGAGCAGTTCTTC
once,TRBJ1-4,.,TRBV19,CASSLRQANNEKLFF,TGTGCCAGTAGTCTCAGACAGGCTAACAATGAAAAACTGTTTTTT
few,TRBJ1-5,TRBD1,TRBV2,CASSTTGGGQPQHF,TGTGCCAGCAGCACGACAGGGGGAGGTCAGCCCCAGCATTTT
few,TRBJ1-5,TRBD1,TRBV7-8,CASTMGQGNQPQHF,TGTGCCAGCACCATGGGACAGGGGAATCAGCCCCAGCATTTT
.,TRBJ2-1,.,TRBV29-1,CSVGVAGAPYNEQFF,TGCAGCGTTGGAGTCGCGGGGGCACCTTACAATGAGCAGTTCTTC
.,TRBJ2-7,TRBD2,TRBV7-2,CASSLESSGGPYEQYF,TGTGCCAGCAGCTTAGAATCTAGCGGGGGGCCCTACGAGCAGTACTTC
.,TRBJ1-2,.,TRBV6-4,CASSQNQGSYGYTF,TGTGCCAGCAGCCAAAATCAGGGGTCCTATGGCTACACCTTC
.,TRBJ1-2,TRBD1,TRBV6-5,CASSDTGAPNYGYTF,TGTGCCAGCAGCGATACAGGGGCCCCTAACTATGGCTACACCTTC
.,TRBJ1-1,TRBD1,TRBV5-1,CASSPGQGNTEAFF,TGCGCCAGCAGCCCCGGACAGGGGAACACTGAAGCTTTCTTT
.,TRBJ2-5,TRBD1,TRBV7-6,CASSLVGGQGGETQYF,TGTGCCAGCAGCTTAGTAGGGGGACAGGGCGGAGAGACCCAGTACTTC
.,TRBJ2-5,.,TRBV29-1,CSAGQSIGHQYF,TGCAGCGCCGGACAGTCCATAGGGCACCAGTACTTC
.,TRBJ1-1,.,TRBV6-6,CASTEDTQNTEAFF,TGTGCCAGCACCGAGGACACCCAGAACACTGAAGCTTTCTTT
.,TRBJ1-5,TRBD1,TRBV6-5,CASAGTGGNQPQHF,TGTGCCAGCGCCGGCACAGGGGGCAATCAGCCCCAGCATTTT
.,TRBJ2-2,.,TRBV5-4,CASSLDSQTSTGELFF,TGTGCCAGCAGCCTCGACAGCCAAACATCCACCGGGGAGCTGTTTTTT
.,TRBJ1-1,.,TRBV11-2,CASSLDSIMNTEAFF,TGTGCCAGCAGCTTGGACAGCATCATGAACACTGAAGCTTTCTTT
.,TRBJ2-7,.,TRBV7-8,CASSPRTITYEQYF,TGTGCCAGCAGCCCACGGACAATAACCTACGAGCAGTACTTC
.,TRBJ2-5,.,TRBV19,CASSMYSQETQYF,TGTGCCAGTAGTATGTACAGTCAAGAGACCCAGTACTTC
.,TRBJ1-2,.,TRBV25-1,CASSELRGRGDGSYGYTF,TGTGCCAGCAGTGAATTAAGGGGGAGGGGAGACGGCAGCTATGGCTACACCTTC
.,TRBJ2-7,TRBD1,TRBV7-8,CASSLLVTGAHEQYF,TGTGCCAGCAGCTTATTGGTGACAGGGGCTCATGAGCAGTACTTC
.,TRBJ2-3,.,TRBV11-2,CASSLASRADTQYF,TGTGCCAGCAGCTTAGCTAGCCGGGCAGATACGCAGTATTTT
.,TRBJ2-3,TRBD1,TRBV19,CASGQGGTDTQYF,TGTGCCAGTGGACAGGGTGGCACAGATACGCAGTATTTT
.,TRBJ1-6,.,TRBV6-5,CASKVLDSSPLHF,TGTGCCAGCAAGGTCCTAGACAGTTCACCCCTCCACTTT
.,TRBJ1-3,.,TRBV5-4,CASSTPGVGNTIYF,TGTGCCAGCAGTACCCCAGGGGTAGGAAACACCATATATTTT
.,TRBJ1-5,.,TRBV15,CATSKGGNGPQHF,TGTGCCACCAGCAAGGGGGGGAACGGGCCCCAGCATTTT
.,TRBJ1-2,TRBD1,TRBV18,CASSPGDSVYGYTF,TGTGCCAGCTCACCAGGGGACAGCGTCTATGGCTACACCTTC
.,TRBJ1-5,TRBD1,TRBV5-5,CASSFSSTGEGQPQHF,TGTGCCAGCAGCTTCTCCTCGACAGGGGAGGGTCAGCCCCAGCATTTT
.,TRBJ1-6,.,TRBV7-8,CASSLGSAGASPLHF,TGTGCCAGCAGCTTAGGGTCGGCGGGGGCATCACCCCTCCACTTT
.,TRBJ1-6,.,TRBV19,CASSTRQFGSPLHF,TGTGCCAGTAGTACAAGACAGTTCGGCTCACCCCTCCACTTT
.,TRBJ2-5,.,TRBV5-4,CASSLEGQGREETQYF,TGTGCCAGCAGCTTGGAGGGGCAGGGAAGAGAGGAGACCCAGTACTTC
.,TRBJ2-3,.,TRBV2,CASSEGADTQYF,TGTGCCAGCAGTGAAGGGGCGGATACGCAGTATTTT
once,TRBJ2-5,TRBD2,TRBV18,CASSPLAGGQETQYF,TGTGCCAGCTCACCACTAGCGGGGGGGCAAGAGACCCAGTACTTC
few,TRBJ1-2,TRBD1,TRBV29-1,CSVDDRGGGTLLNYGYTF,TGCAGCGTTGATGACAGGGGTGGAGGGACCCTCCTTAACTATGGCTACACCTTC
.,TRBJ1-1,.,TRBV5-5,CASTPTELFYTEAFF,TGTGCCAGCACCCCGACAGAACTCTTCTACACTGAAGCTTTCTTT